This TCR beta chain was found in a study of cytomegalovirus exposure and HLA in healthy donors. Study-level findings and limits: TCR sequences were mostly rare, though some public TCRs occurred in many donors. The study designated over 150 TCR beta chains cytomegalovirus-associated. Cytomegalovirus status, reportedly, was diagnosed with high specificity and sensitivity by the classifier.

Donors came from a validation cohort of 90 to 150 subjects, distinct from the first 666-subject cohort. Turning to this clone: Its antigen remains unknown.

Data came from immunoSEQ multiplex PCR; TCRdb stores just in-frame clones and leaves some out. The table lists 80,000 to 100,000 clones, less than 90% of them singletons. The V and J ends lost 6 bases and 6 bases respectively, with 17 bases between them. CDR1 and CDR2 (germline): SQVTM, ANQGSEA. CDR3 size: 13 residues. The chain uses TRBV29-1 and TRBJ1-2; D might be TRBD1 (6 bases). The clonotype originates from a man between 18 and 29 years old in good health and CMV-seropositive. Sequencing was carried out using PBMCs. CDR3 in amino acids: CSVSNREVNGYTF. For the CDR3, the DNA is TGCAGCGTCTCAAACAGGGAAGTTAATGGCTACACCTTC.